This T cell receptor (beta chain) was identified in a study of cytomegalovirus exposure and HLA in healthy donors. Looking at the study overall: In a later analysis, the roughly 120 validation repertoires were reported to have used the same platform as the 550 to 850 first-cohort repertoires.

Here immunoSEQ multiplex PCR was the method, and the copy in TCRdb shows in-frame clones only, minus some. The table shows 200,000 or so clones, with 84% occurring only once. The donors belonged to the approximately 110-subject validation cohort, separate from the approximately 700-subject first cohort. As for this clone: Its antigen is currently unknown.

Germline V gene lookup returns CDR1 SGHTA and CDR2 FQGNSA. The CDR3 covers 16 residues. Trimming cost V 4 bases and J 1 base; bases outside gene matches: 5. The study, taken as a whole, reports: 150 or so TCR beta chains were listed as cytomegalovirus-associated. Subsequent analysis showed first-cohort TCR clusters tending to co-occur in 120 validation repertoires.

The rearrangement uses TRBV7-2 and TRBJ2-3; TRBD2 matches 10 bases. The sequenced sample consisted of PBMCs. The sequence came from a man between 18 and 35 years old in good health and CMV-seropositive. The CDR3 loop reads CASSSVGLAGTDTQYF. CDR3 nucleotide sequence: TGTGCCAGCAGCTCCGTAGGACTAGCGGGCACAGATACGCAGTATTTT.